This entry features one TCR beta chain sequence. Its antigen is as yet unknown. Generated by immunoSEQ multiplex PCR, the TCRdb table keeps only in-frame clones and is missing some. The data show roughly 86,000 clones, roughly four fifths seen once. This specimen belongs to a study of radiotherapy plus CTLA-4 blockade in lung cancer. Study-wide results and caveats: In blood, after radiotherapy plus ipilimumab, tumor-derived TCR clones expanded. Reportedly, early blood T cell clone dynamics best predicted response, with interferon-beta.

Focal radiation plus CTLA-4 blockade with ipilimumab was given to patients with chemo-refractory metastatic non-small-cell lung cancer. In germline, CDR1 is SGHNT, CDR2 YYREEE (reference sequence). The CDR3 is made up of 14 amino acids. J gave up 4 bases and V 1 base, and 3 bases lay outside the gene matches. Sequencing used peripheral blood, obtained from a patient treated with radiotherapy plus ipilimumab. The chain recombines TRBV5-4 with TRBJ1-2; TRBD1 agrees at 8 bases. The TCR sequence derives from a human donor with non-small cell lung cancer who had stable disease on radiotherapy plus ipilimumab. The CDR3 DNA sequence: TGTGCCAGCAGCTTGCCAGGGGGCCCCTATGGCTACACCTTC. As protein: CASSLPGGPYGYTF.